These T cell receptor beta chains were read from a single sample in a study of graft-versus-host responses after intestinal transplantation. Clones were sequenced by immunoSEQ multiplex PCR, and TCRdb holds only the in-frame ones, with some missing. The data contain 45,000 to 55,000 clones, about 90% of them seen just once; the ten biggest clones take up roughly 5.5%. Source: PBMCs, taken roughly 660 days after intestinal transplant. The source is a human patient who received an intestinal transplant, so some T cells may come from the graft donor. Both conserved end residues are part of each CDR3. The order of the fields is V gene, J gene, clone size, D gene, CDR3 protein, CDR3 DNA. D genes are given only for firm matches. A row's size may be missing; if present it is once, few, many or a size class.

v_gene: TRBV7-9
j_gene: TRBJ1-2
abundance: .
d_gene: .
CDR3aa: CASSLVGKQGAF
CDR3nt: TGTGCCAGCAGCTTAGTAGGGAAACAGGGCGCCTTC

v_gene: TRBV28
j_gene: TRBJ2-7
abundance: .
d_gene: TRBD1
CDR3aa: CASSRRVQGATRSYEQYF
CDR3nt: TGTGCCAGCAGCCGGAGGGTTCAGGGGGCAACACGCTCCTACGAGCAGTACTTC

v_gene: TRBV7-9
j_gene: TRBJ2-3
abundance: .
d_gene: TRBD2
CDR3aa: CASSQGLVSDTQYF
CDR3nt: TGTGCCAGCAGCCAGGGACTAGTCTCAGATACGCAGTATTTT

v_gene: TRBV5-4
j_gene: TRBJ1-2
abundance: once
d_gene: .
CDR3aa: CASSSGQILNPSYGYTF
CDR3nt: TGTGCCAGCAGCTCCGGACAGATCCTAAACCCTTCCTATGGCTACACCTTC

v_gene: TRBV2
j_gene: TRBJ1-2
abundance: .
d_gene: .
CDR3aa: CASRIDSVTYGYTF
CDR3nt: TGTGCCAGCAGGATTGACAGTGTTACCTATGGCTACACCTTC

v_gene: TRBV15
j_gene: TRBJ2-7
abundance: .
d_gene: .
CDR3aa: CATLYQQYF
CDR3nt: TGTGCCACCCTATACCAGCAGTACTTC

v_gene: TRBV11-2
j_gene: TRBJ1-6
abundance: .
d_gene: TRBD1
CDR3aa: CASSNNRGRGSPLHF
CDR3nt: TGTGCCAGCAGCAACAACAGGGGACGGGGTTCACCCCTCCACTTT

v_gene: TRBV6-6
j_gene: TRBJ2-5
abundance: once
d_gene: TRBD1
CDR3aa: CASSYSPRTGETQYF
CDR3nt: TGTGCCAGCAGTTACTCCCCTCGGACAGGGGAGACCCAGTACTTC

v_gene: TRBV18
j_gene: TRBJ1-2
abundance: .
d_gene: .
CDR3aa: CASSPGANYGYTF
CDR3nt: TGTGCCAGCTCACCAGGCGCTAACTATGGCTACACCTTC

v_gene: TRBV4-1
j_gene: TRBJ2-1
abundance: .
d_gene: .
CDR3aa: CASSRGLTSNEQFF
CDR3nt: TGCGCCAGCAGCCGGGGCCTTACAAGCAATGAGCAGTTCTTC

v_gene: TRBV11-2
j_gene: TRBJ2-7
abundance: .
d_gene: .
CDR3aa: CASSLADRFYEQYF
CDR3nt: TGTGCCAGCAGCTTGGCCGACAGGTTTTACGAGCAGTACTTC

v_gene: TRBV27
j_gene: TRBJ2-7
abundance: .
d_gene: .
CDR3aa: CASSRSGGLEQYF
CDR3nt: TGTGCCAGCAGTCGGTCCGGAGGGCTCGAGCAGTACTTC

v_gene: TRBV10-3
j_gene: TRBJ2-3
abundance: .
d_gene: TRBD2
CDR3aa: CAISWTSGGADTQYF
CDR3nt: TGTGCCATCAGCTGGACTAGCGGGGGGGCAGATACGCAGTATTTT

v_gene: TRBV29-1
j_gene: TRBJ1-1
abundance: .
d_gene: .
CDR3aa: CSRSGLYTEAFF
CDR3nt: TGCAGCCGTTCAGGGTTATACACTGAAGCTTTCTTT

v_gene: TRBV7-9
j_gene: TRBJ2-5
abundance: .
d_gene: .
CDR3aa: CASSLRLDQETQYF
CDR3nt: TGTGCCAGCAGCTTAAGACTAGATCAAGAGACCCAGTACTTC

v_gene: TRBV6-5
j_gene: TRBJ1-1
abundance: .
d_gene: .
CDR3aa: CASRDSGTTEAFF
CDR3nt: TGTGCCAGCAGAGACAGTGGTACAACTGAAGCTTTCTTT

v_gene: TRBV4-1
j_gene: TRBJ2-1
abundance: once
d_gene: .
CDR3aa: CASSQAQGRNEQFF
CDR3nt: TGCGCCAGCAGCCAAGCACAGGGGAGGAATGAGCAGTTCTTC

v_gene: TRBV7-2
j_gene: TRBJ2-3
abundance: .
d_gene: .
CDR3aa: CASSLVGTDTQYF
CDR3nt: TGTGCCAGCAGCTTAGTCGGGACAGATACGCAGTATTTT

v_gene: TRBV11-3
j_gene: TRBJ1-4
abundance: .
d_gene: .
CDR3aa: CASSSTPLGGPEKLFF
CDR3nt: TGTGCCAGCAGCTCCACCCCCCTCGGAGGCCCCGAAAAACTGTTTTTT

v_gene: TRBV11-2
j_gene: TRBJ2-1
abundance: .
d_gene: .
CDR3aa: CASSPPYTQLYNEQFF
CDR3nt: TGTGCCAGCAGCCCTCCCTACACCCAATTGTACAATGAGCAGTTCTTC

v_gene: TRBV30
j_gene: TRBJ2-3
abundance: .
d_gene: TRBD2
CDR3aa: CAWSKAGAYLVTDTQYF
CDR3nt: TGTGCCTGGAGTAAAGCGGGGGCATATCTTGTCACAGATACGCAGTATTTT

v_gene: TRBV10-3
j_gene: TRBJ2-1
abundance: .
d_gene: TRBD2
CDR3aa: CAISESRSGVAGEQFF
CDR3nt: TGTGCCATCAGTGAGTCGAGGAGCGGGGTAGCAGGTGAGCAGTTCTTC

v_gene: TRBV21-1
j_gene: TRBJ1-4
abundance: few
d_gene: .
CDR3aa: CASSKDRKEEKLFF
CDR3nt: TGTGCCAGCAGCAAAGACAGGAAGGAAGAAAAACTGTTTTTT

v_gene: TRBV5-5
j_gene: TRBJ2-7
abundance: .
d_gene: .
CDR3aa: CASSLGDAVLEQYF
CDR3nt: TGTGCCAGCAGCTTGGGGGACGCGGTCCTCGAGCAGTACTTC

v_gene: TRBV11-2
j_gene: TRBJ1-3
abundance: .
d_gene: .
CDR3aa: CASSLSQYGNTIYF
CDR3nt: TGTGCCAGCAGCTTATCCCAGTACGGAAACACCATATATTTT

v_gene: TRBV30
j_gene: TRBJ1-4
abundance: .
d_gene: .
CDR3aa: CAWMKSGTPRPDEKLFF
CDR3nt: TGTGCCTGGATGAAATCCGGGACCCCAAGGCCGGATGAAAAACTGTTTTTT

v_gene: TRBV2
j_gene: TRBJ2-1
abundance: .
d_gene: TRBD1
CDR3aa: CASLSRTGNNEQFF
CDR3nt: TGTGCCAGCCTTTCGAGGACAGGGAACAATGAGCAGTTCTTC

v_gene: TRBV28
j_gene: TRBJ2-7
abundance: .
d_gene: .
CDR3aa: CASSVDSYEQYF
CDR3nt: TGTGCCAGCAGTGTCGACAGCTACGAGCAGTACTTC

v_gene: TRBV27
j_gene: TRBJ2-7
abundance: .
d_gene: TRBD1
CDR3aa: CASRTGTGSLEQYF
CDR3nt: TGTGCCAGCAGGACCGGGACAGGGTCCCTCGAGCAGTACTTC